Reported below is one T cell receptor beta chain. Antigen unknown. This entry is derived from a study of PD-L1 blockade in urothelial cancer. Whole-study context: Patients began atezolizumab, 1,200 mg intravenously every 3 weeks, in the mid-2010s. After treatment start, blood was analyzed at 3 weeks (second dose) and at 6 weeks. Peripheral blood specimens exhibited a median yield of approximately 150,000 T cells.

Using immunoSEQ multiplex PCR, the repertoire was profiled, and TCRdb retains in-frame clones only, with some absent. The sample consists of some 49,000 clones, roughly 85% of them appearing once. Regarding the study as a whole: By 3 weeks, tumor-associated blood clones had expanded more in durable-benefit patients.

The CDR3 runs 13 residues. Per germline, CDR1 SGHTA and CDR2 FQGNSA. J gave up 3 bases and V 2 bases, and 0 bases lay outside the gene matches. J is TRBJ1-1 and V is TRBV7-2, with 7 bases aligning to TRBD1. Specimen: PBMCs, collected around atezolizumab (anti-PD-L1) treatment. The TCR originated in a man between 60 and 75 years old with urothelial cancer. CDR3 sequence: CASSLTGDTEAFF. The CDR3 DNA reads TGTGCCAGCAGCTTAACAGGGGACACTGAAGCTTTCTTT.